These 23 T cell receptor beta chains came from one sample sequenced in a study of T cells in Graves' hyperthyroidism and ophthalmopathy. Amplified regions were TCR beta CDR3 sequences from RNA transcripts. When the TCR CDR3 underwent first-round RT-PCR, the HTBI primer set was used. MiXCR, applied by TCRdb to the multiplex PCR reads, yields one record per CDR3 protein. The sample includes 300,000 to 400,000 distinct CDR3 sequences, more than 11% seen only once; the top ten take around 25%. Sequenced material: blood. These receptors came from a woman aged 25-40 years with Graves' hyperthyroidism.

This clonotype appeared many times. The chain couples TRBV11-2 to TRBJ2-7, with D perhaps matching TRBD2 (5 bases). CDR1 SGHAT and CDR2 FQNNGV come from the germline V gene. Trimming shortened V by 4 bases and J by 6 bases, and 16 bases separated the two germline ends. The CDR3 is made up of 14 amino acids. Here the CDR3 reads CASSSSRVGGEQYF. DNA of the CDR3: TGTGCCAGCAGCTCCTCCCGGGTCGGAGGCGAGCAGTACTTC.

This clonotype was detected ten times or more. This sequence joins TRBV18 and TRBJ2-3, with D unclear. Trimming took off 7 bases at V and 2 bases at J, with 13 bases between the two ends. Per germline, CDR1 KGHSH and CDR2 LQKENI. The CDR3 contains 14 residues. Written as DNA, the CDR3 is TGTGCCAGCTGGAAGGGTATTCCCACAGATACGCAGTATTTT. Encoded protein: CASWKGIPTDTQYF.

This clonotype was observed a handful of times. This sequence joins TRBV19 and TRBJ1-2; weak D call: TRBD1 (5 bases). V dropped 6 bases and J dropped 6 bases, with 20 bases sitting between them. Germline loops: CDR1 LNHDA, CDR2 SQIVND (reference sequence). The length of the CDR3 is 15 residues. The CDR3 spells CASRPLLGDWDGYTF. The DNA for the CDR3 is TGTGCCAGTAGACCCCTCTTAGGGGACTGGGATGGCTACACCTTC.

Written as DNA, the CDR3 is TGTGCCAGCAGTTACAGGGATTTGAGCACTGAAGCTTTCTTT. It translates to CASSYRDLSTEAFF. This sequence joins TRBV6-5 and TRBJ1-1; D is unclear. V lost 2 bases and J 4 bases, leaving 11 bases between the germline ends. The CDR3 spans 14 residues. Germline V gene sequence: CDR1 MNHEY, CDR2 SVGAGI.

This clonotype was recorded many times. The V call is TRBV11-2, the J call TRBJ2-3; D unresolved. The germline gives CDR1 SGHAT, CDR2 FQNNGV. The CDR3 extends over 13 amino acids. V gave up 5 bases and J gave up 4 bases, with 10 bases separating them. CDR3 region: CASSHSLPDTQYF. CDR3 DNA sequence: TGTGCCAGCAGCCATTCATTGCCAGATACGCAGTATTTT.

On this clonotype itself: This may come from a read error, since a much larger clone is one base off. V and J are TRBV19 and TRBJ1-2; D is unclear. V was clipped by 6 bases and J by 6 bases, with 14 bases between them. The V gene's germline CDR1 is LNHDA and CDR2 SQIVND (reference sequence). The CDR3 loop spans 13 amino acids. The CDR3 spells CASSGPPRDGYTF. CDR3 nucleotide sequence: TGTGCCAGTAGCGGGCCCCCCCGCGATGGCTACACCTTC.

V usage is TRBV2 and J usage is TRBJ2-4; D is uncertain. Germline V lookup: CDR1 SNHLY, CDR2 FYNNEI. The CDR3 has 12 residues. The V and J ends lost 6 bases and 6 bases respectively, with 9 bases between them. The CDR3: CASRTLTNIQYF. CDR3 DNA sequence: TGTGCCAGCAGAACCCTGACAAACATTCAGTACTTC.

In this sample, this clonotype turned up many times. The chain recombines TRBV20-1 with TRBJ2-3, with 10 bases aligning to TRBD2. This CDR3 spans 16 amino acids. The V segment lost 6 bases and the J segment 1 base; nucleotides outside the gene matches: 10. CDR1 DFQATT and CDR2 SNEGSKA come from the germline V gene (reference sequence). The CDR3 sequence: CSAPPSGRDGTDTQYF. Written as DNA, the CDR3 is TGCAGTGCCCCGCCTAGCGGGAGAGACGGCACAGATACGCAGTATTTT.

For the CDR3, the DNA is TGCAGTGCCAACCAGCGGGACAGCGGTGGCTACACCTTC. This gives the protein CSANQRDSGGYTF. The chain couples TRBV20-1 to TRBJ1-2, with 7 nucleotides matching TRBD1. The V gene's germline CDR1 is DFQATT and CDR2 SNEGSKA (reference sequence). The CDR3 consists of 13 residues. V was pared by 6 bases and J by 7 bases, with 11 bases of the junction left unmatched.

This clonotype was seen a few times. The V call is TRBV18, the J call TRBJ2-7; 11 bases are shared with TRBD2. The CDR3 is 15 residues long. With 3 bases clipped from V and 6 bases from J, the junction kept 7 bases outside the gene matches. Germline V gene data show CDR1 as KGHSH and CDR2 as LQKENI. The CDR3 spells CASSPRLAGLSEQYF. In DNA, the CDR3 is TGTGCCAGCTCACCGCGACTAGCGGGACTCAGCGAGCAGTACTTC.

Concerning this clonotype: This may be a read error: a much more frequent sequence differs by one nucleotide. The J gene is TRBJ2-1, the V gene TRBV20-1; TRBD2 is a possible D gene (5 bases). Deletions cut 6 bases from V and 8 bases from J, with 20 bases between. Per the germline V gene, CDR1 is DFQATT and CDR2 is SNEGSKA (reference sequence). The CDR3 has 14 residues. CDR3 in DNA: TGCAGTGCGTACACGGGGAGCGGTTTACATGAGCAGTTCTTC. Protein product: CSAYTGSGLHEQFF.

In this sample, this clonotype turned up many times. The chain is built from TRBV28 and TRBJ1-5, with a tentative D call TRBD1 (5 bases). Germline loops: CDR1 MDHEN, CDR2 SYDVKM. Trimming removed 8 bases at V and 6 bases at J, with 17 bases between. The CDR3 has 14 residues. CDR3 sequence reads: CASDAGTGGQPQHF. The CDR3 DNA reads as TGTGCCAGCGACGCTGGGACGGGAGGTCAGCCCCAGCATTTT.

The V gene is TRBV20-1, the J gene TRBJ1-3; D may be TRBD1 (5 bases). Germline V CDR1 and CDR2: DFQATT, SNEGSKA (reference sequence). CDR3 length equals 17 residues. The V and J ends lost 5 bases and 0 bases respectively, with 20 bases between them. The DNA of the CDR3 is TGCAGTGCTTATTCCGGGACCGGGTCCTTCTCTGGAAACACCATATATTTT. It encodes CSAYSGTGSFSGNTIYF.

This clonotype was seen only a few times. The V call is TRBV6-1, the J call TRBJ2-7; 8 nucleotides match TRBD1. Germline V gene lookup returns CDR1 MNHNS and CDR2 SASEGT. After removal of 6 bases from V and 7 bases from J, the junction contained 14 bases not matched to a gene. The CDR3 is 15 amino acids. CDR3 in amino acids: CASSLGQGYRSEQYF. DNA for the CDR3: TGTGCCAGCAGCCTTGGACAGGGCTATCGCAGTGAGCAGTACTTC.

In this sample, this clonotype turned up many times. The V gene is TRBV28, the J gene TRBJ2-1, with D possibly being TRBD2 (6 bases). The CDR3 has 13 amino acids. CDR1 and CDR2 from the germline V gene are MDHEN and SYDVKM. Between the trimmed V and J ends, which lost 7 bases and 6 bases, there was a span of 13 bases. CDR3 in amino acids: CASTGGAGNEQFF. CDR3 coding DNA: TGTGCCAGCACCGGAGGGGCAGGCAATGAGCAGTTCTTC.

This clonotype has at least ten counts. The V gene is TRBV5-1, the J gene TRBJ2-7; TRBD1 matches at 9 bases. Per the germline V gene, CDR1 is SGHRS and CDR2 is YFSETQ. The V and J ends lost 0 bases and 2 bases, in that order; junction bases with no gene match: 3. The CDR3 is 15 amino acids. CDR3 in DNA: TGCGCCAGCAGCTTGGGCACAGGGGGCCCCTACGAGCAGTACTTC. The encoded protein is CASSLGTGGPYEQYF.

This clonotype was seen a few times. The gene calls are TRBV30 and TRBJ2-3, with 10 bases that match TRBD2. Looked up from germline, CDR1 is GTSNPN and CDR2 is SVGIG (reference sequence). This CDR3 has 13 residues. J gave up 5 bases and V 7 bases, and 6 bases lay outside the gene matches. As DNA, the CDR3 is TGTGCCTTCACTAGCGGGACAGGAGATACGCAGTATTTT. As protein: CAFTSGTGDTQYF.

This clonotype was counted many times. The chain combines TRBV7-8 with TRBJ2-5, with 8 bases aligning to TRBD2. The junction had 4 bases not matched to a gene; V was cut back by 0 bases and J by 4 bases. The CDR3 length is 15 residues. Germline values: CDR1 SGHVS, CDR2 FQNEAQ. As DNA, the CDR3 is TGTGCCAGCAGCTTAGCTTCTAGCGGGCTAGAGACCCAGTACTTC. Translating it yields CASSLASSGLETQYF.

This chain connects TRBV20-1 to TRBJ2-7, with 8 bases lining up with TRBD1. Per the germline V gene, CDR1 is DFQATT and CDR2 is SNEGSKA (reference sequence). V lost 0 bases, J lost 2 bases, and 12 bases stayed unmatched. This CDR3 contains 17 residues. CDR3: CSAREMGMTGAPYEQYF. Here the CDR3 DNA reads TGCAGTGCTAGAGAAATGGGAATGACAGGGGCGCCCTACGAGCAGTACTTC.

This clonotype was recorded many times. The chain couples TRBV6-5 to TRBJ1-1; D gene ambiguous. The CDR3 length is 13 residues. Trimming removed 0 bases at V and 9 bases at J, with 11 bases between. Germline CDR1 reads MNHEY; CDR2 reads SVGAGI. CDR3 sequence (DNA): TGTGCCAGCAGTTACTCGTCCCAGGCGCAAGCTTTCTTT. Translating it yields CASSYSSQAQAFF.

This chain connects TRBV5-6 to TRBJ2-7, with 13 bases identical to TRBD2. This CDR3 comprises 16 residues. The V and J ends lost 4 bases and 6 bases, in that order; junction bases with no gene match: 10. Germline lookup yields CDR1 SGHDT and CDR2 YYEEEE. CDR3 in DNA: TGTGCCAGCAGCCTGTGGACTAGCGGGAGAGTTAGCGAGCAGTACTTC. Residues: CASSLWTSGRVSEQYF. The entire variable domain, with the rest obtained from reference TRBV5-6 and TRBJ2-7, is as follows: DAGVTQSPTHLIKTRGQQVTLRCSPKSGHDTVSWYQQALGQGPQFIFQYYEEEERQRGNFPDRFSGHQFPNYSSELNVNALLLGDSALYLCASSLWTSGRVSEQYFGPGTRLTVT.

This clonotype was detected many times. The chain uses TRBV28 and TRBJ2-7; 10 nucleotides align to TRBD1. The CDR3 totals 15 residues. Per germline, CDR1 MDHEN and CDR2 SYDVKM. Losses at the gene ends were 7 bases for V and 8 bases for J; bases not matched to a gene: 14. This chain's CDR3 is CASIPPPGQGSQQYF. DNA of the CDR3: TGTGCCAGCATCCCGCCCCCGGGACAGGGGTCCCAGCAGTACTTC.

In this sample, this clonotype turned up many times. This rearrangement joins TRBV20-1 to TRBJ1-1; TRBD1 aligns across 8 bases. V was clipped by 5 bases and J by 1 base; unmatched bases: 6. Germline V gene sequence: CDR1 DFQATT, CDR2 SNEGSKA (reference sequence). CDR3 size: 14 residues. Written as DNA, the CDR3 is TGCAGTGCTCGTAGACAGGGGCAGAACACTGAAGCTTTCTTT. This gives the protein CSARRQGQNTEAFF.